This passage covers 28 T cell receptor beta chains from one sample sequenced in a study of STAT3 mutations in large granular lymphocyte leukemia. Produced via immunoSEQ multiplex PCR; TCRdb's table is partial and in-frame only. This table holds thousands of clones, roughly nine tenths found once. Which antigens these TCRs recognize remains unknown. General study points: Every T-cell large granular lymphocyte leukemia patient had at least one immunodominant TCR beta clonotype.

Sequencing was performed on peripheral blood mononuclear cells. The source of these receptors is a woman in her 70s with T-cell large granular lymphocyte leukemia. Some clones in this sample may be carry-over from other donors' samples.

The chain combines TRBV7-9 with TRBJ1-1, with D hard to call. CDR1 and CDR2 from the germline V gene are SEHNR and FQNEAQ (reference sequence). The CDR3 loop spans 15 amino acids. Trimming took off 5 bases at V and 1 base at J, with 14 bases between the two ends. CDR3 protein: CASSVMGSGNTEAFF. In DNA form, the CDR3 reads TGTGCCAGCAGCGTGATGGGTAGTGGGAACACTGAAGCTTTCTTT.

This sequence joins TRBV30 and TRBJ2-7, with D unresolved. In germline, CDR1 is GTSNPN, CDR2 SVGIG (reference sequence). V was trimmed by 6 bases and J by 6 bases, leaving 15 bases between them. This CDR3 has 12 residues. The CDR3 protein is CACLATPPEQYF. The CDR3 DNA reads TGTGCCTGTCTCGCCACTCCTCCCGAGCAGTACTTC.

The chain employs TRBV19 and TRBJ2-7; no firm D call. Per the germline V gene, CDR1 is LNHDA and CDR2 is SQIVND (reference sequence). CDR3 length: 13 amino acids. Trimming removed 4 bases at V and 1 base at J, with 8 bases between. The CDR3 reads CASSNRVSYEQYF. CDR3 DNA: TGTGCCAGTAGTAATCGGGTATCCTACGAGCAGTACTTC.

The chain employs TRBV18 and TRBJ1-5; TRBD1 might be the D (5 bases). Trimming stripped 4 bases from V and 6 bases from J, with 16 bases between. The germline V gene has CDR1 KGHSH and CDR2 LQKENI. The CDR3 totals 15 residues. The chain's CDR3 is CASSRGDVGGQPQHF. DNA of the CDR3: TGTGCCAGCTCACGTGGGGACGTCGGGGGTCAGCCCCAGCATTTT.

The chain uses TRBV5-1 and TRBJ1-3, with D uncertain. The germline gives CDR1 SGHRS, CDR2 YFSETQ. The ends were cut back, 4 bases at V and 3 bases at J, with 14 bases in the middle. The length of the CDR3 is 15 residues. The CDR3, as DNA: TGCGCCAGCAGCCAGGACCGTATCGATGGAAACACCATATATTTT. Protein sequence: CASSQDRIDGNTIYF.

The V gene is TRBV9, the J gene TRBJ2-3; D is unclear. V lost 1 base and J lost 5, with 8 bases in between. The V gene's germline CDR1 is SGDLS and CDR2 YYNGEE. The CDR3 sequence is 13 residues long. CDR3 protein: CASSVFQEDTQYF. The CDR3 DNA follows: TGTGCCAGCAGCGTATTCCAGGAAGATACGCAGTATTTT.

V and J are TRBV19 and TRBJ2-7; 7 bases align to TRBD1. The CDR3 has 14 amino acids. V shed 5 bases and J 6 bases; nucleotides not matched to a gene: 10. Germline CDR1 and CDR2: LNHDA and SQIVND (reference sequence). As DNA, the CDR3 is TGTGCCAGTAGTCCATGGACAGGTGGGGGCGAGCAGTACTTC. Translated, it gives CASSPWTGGGEQYF.

There are a few counts of this clone. This chain uses TRBV10-2 with TRBJ1-5; a possible D gene is TRBD1 (5 bases). The CDR3 totals 15 residues. V lost 4 bases and J 3 bases, leaving 13 bases between the germline ends. From germline, CDR1 is WSHSY and CDR2 SAAADI. The chain's CDR3 is CASSVGSGYNQPQHF. The DNA for the CDR3 is TGCGCCAGCAGTGTGGGGTCAGGGTACAATCAGCCCCAGCATTTT.

This clone has a single count. The V gene is TRBV5-1, the J gene TRBJ2-5; D possibly corresponds to TRBD1 (6 bases). V dropped 4 bases and J dropped 9 bases, with 22 bases sitting between them. This CDR3 contains 15 residues. Germline V gives CDR1 SGHRS, CDR2 YFSETQ. This CDR3 is CASSVSGTPQEAQYF. The CDR3 DNA is TGCGCCAGCAGCGTCTCCGGGACACCTCAAGAAGCCCAGTACTTC.

This sequence joins TRBV19 and TRBJ2-1, with TRBD2 matching 10 bases. The CDR3 length is 14 residues. CDR1 is LNHDA, CDR2 SQIVND, per germline (reference sequence). V shed 5 bases, J shed 9 bases, and the junction held 7 bases outside the gene matches. CDR3 sequence (DNA): TGTGCCAGTAGTGAAGGTAGCGGGGGGACTGAGCAGTTCTTC. Translation: CASSEGSGGTEQFF.

The chain recombines TRBV9 with TRBJ2-7, with a possible D match to TRBD2 (5 bases). CDR1 SGDLS and CDR2 YYNGEE come from the germline V gene. Trimming took off 0 bases at V and 5 bases at J, with 12 bases between the two ends. CDR3 length: 14 amino acids. The CDR3 DNA reads as TGTGCCAGCAGCGTAGAGGGCGGGTTCGACGAGCAGTACTTC. Protein sequence: CASSVEGGFDEQYF.

The V call is TRBV18, the J call TRBJ2-7; D ambiguous. V lost 4 bases to trimming and J lost 6 bases, with 10 bases between them. Germline CDR1 and CDR2: KGHSH and LQKENI. CDR3 length: 12 residues. The CDR3 DNA reads as TGTGCCAGCTCACAAGGGCTTGCCGAGCAGTACTTC. Amino acid sequence: CASSQGLAEQYF.

V and J are TRBV9 and TRBJ2-1; the match to TRBD2 covers 8 bases. This CDR3 contains 15 residues. The germline CDR1 and CDR2 sequences are SGDLS and YYNGEE. V shed 4 bases, J shed 2 bases, and the junction held 5 bases outside the gene matches. The DNA for the CDR3 is TGTGCCAGCAGCTTCAGCGGGGGAACCTACAATGAGCAGTTCTTC. This gives the protein CASSFSGGTYNEQFF.

V is TRBV29-1 and J is TRBJ2-7; weak D call: TRBD1 (5 bases). V lost 6 bases, J lost 7 bases, and 16 bases lay in between. Germline lookup yields CDR1 SQVTM and CDR2 ANQGSEA. The CDR3 runs to 12 residues. The CDR3 nucleotides are TGCAGCGTAAAGACAGCTTACGTTGAGCAGTACTTC. Its translation: CSVKTAYVEQYF.

The rearrangement uses TRBV5-1 and TRBJ2-3, with D possibly TRBD2 on 6 matching bases. Germline CDR1 is SGHRS and CDR2 is YFSETQ. The CDR3 is 13 amino acids. V gave up 2 bases and J gave up 6 bases, with 10 bases separating them. The DNA for the CDR3 is TGCGCCAGCAGCTTTCCTAGCGAGGATACGCAGTATTTT. It translates to CASSFPSEDTQYF.

J is TRBJ2-7 and V is TRBV7-9, with D tentatively TRBD1 (6 bases). CDR3 length equals 12 residues. CDR1 and CDR2 (germline): SEHNR, FQNEAQ (reference sequence). Trimming took 5 bases from V and 5 from J, leaving 10 bases between them. The CDR3 loop reads CASSKRQDEQYF. As DNA, the CDR3 is TGTGCCAGCAGCAAAAGACAGGACGAGCAGTACTTC.

This clone was detected once. The gene calls are TRBV5-1 and TRBJ2-7; maybe TRBD2 (6 bases). This CDR3 has 14 residues. V was shortened by 1 base and J by 0 bases, with 8 bases between the two germline ends. Germline CDR1 reads SGHRS; CDR2 reads YFSETQ. The CDR3: CASSLREVSYEQYF. CDR3 nucleotide sequence: TGCGCCAGCAGCTTGAGGGAGGTCTCCTACGAGCAGTACTTC.

The chain combines TRBV18 with TRBJ2-3; D not certain. This CDR3 region has 14 residues. The germline V and J ends were trimmed by 4 bases and 2 bases, with 10 bases remaining between them. From germline, CDR1 is KGHSH and CDR2 LQKENI. The CDR3 region has the DNA TGTGCCAGCTCACTCCACCGTCCCACAGATACGCAGTATTTT. This translates into CASSLHRPTDTQYF.

A single count supports this clone. The chain carries TRBV5-1 and TRBJ2-2, with TRBD1 matching over 8 bases. Germline CDR1 is SGHRS and CDR2 is YFSETQ. The ends lost 0 bases at V and 6 bases at J; junction bases unmatched: 7. CDR3 size: 16 residues. The CDR3 is CASSLVIRGRAGELFF. CDR3 coding DNA: TGCGCCAGCAGCTTGGTCATCAGGGGGCGCGCCGGGGAGCTGTTTTTT.

The rearrangement links TRBV23-1 to TRBJ2-7, with D tentatively TRBD2 (5 bases). TRBV23-1 is annotated as an ORF whose role is uncertain. V shed 6 bases and J shed 2 bases, with 14 bases lying between them. The CDR3 runs to 14 residues. CDR3 in DNA: TGCGCCAGCAGAGATCGAGGGCGGCCCTACGAGCAGTACTTC. It yields the protein CASRDRGRPYEQYF.

The chain employs TRBV25-1 and TRBJ1-2; a possible D gene is TRBD1 (6 bases). Trimming took 4 bases from V and 8 from J, leaving 14 bases between them. There are 13 residues in the CDR3. Germline loops: CDR1 MGHDK, CDR2 SYGVNS. The CDR3 is CASSVGQSLGYTF. The CDR3 DNA is TGTGCCAGCAGTGTCGGACAGTCGTTGGGCTACACCTTC.

This clone was seen only a few times. This chain links TRBV5-1 with TRBJ2-7, with TRBD1 identical over 11 bases. The CDR3 runs 14 residues. Trimming took 6 bases from V and 2 from J; bases not matched to a gene: 4. CDR1 SGHRS and CDR2 YFSETQ come from the germline V gene. CDR3 sequence reads: CASNPGQGAYEQYF. The DNA for the CDR3 is TGCGCCAGCAACCCGGGACAGGGGGCCTACGAGCAGTACTTC.

The rearrangement links TRBV5-1 to TRBJ1-2; 10 bases are a match to TRBD1. Germline trimming cut 5 bases from V and 6 bases from J; bases unmatched to any gene: 7. The CDR3 totals 14 residues. Germline-derived CDR1 and CDR2 are SGHRS and YFSETQ. CDR3 protein: CASSPTGQGNGYTF. CDR3 coding DNA: TGCGCCAGCAGTCCGACGGGACAGGGGAATGGCTACACCTTC.

V is TRBV29-1 and J is TRBJ2-3, with 11 bases matching TRBD2. J lost 2 bases, V lost 7 bases, and 8 bases had no gene match. The CDR3 extends over 15 amino acids. Germline-derived CDR1 and CDR2 are SQVTM and ANQGSEA. CDR3 sequence (DNA): TGCAGCGCCCTGACTAGCGGGGCTTCCACAGATACGCAGTATTTT. This encodes CSALTSGASTDTQYF.

The sample holds one count of this clone. This chain connects TRBV18 to TRBJ1-4; maybe TRBD1 (5 bases). Trimming left V 4 bases short and J 10 bases short, with 13 bases between. The CDR3 sequence is 13 residues long. Germline V gene lookup returns CDR1 KGHSH and CDR2 LQKENI. The CDR3 loop reads CASSRTGAGKLFF. The CDR3 coding sequence is TGTGCCAGCTCACGTACCGGGGCGGGAAAACTGTTTTTT.

The V call is TRBV27, the J call TRBJ2-3, with D perhaps matching TRBD1 or TRBD2 (5 bases each). Trimming stripped 4 bases from V and 5 bases from J, with 13 bases between. There are 14 residues in the CDR3. Germline V gene sequence: CDR1 MNHEY, CDR2 SMNVEV (reference sequence). The CDR3 reads CASSSGTRRDTQYF. CDR3 DNA: TGTGCCAGCAGTTCGGGGACGCGAAGAGATACGCAGTATTTT.

This chain links TRBV28 with TRBJ1-1, with 7 bases fitting TRBD1. This CDR3 contains 14 residues. After removal of 6 bases from V and 0 bases from J, the junction contained 4 bases not matched to a gene. Germline V gene lookup returns CDR1 MDHEN and CDR2 SYDVKM. CDR3 coding DNA: TGTGCCAGCAGACTGGGACAGCTGAACACTGAAGCTTTCTTT. Its translation is CASRLGQLNTEAFF.

This clone was recorded a few times. The chain combines TRBV12-5 with TRBJ2-7, with unresolved D. Trimming shortened V by 4 bases and J by 2 bases, and 15 bases separated the two germline ends. Germline V gene lookup returns CDR1 LGHNT and CDR2 FRNRAP. CDR3 length equals 15 residues. CDR3 amino acids: CASGSFTGRTYEQYF. CDR3 nucleotide sequence: TGTGCTAGTGGTTCTTTCACGGGCCGAACCTACGAGCAGTACTTC.